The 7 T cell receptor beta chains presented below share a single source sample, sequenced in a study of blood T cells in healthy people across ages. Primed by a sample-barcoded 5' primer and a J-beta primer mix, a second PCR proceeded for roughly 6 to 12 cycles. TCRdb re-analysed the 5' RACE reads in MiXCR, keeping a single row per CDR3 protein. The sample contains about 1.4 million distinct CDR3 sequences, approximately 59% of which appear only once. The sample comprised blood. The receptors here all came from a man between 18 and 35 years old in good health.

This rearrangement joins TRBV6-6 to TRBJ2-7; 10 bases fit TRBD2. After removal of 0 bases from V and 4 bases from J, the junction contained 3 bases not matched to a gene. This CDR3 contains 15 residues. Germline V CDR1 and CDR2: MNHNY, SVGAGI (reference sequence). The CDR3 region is CASSYSPSGGYEQYF. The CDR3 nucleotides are TGTGCCAGCAGTTACTCTCCTAGCGGGGGATACGAGCAGTACTTC.

The CDR3 loop is CASSPKSGGSYEQYF. The CDR3 coding sequence is TGTGCCAGCAGCCCAAAAAGCGGGGGATCCTACGAGCAGTACTTC. The chain is built from TRBV7-2 and TRBJ2-7; 8 bases are shared with TRBD2. The CDR3 is made up of 15 amino acids. Germline trimming cut 5 bases from V and 1 base from J; bases unmatched to any gene: 7. Germline V gene sequence: CDR1 SGHTA, CDR2 FQGNSA.

CDR3 bases: TGTGCCAGCAGCCTCCGGGACAGGGCTATTTCACCCCTCCACTTT. As protein: CASSLRDRAISPLHF. The chain links TRBV21-1 to TRBJ1-6; the DNA was not compared with TRBD1, the D call given in the table. TRBV21-1 is flagged as a pseudogene. CDR3 length: 15 residues.

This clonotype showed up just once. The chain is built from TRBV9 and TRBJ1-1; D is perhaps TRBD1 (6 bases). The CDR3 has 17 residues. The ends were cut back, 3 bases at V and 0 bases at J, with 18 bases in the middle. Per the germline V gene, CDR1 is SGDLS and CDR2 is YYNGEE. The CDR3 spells CASSGPRGQPLNTEAFF. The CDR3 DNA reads TGTGCCAGCAGCGGGCCTCGAGGACAGCCTTTGAACACTGAAGCTTTCTTT.

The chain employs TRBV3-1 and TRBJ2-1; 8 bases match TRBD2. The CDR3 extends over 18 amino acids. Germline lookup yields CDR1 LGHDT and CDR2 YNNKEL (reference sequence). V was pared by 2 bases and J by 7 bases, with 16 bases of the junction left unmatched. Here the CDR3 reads CASSQIVGAQAGGNEQFF. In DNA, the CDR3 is TGTGCCAGCAGCCAAATCGTGGGGGCACAGGCGGGAGGTAATGAGCAGTTCTTC.

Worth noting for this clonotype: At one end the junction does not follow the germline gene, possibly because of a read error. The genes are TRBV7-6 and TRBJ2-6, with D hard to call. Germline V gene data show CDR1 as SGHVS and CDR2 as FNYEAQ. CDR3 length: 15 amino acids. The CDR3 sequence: CASSPPISGANVLTF. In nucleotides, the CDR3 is TGCGCCAGCAGCCCCCCCATCTCTGGGGCCAACGTCCTGACTTTC.

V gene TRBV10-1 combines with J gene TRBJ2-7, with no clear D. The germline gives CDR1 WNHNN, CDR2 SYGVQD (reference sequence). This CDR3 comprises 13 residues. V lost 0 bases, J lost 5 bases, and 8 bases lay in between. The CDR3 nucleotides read TGCGCCAGCAGTGAGTCGATGGGTGACGAGCAGTACTTC. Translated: CASSESMGDEQYF.